This T cell receptor (beta chain) was found in a study of response to subunit inactivated influenza vaccine. The germline CDR1 and CDR2 sequences are DFQATT and SNEGSKA (reference sequence). Trimming shortened V by 4 bases and J by 4 bases, and 10 bases separated the two germline ends. The CDR3 loop spans 13 amino acids. TCRdb analysed the RT-PCR reads with MiXCR anew, one entry per CDR3 protein. Here the sample spans about 830,000 distinct CDR3 sequences, around a sixth being singletons. General study findings and limits: After each seasonal influenza vaccination, few new T cells are recruited, the authors suggested.

This clonotype was counted ten times or more. The antigen is not known. The sequence was obtained from a man in his fifties or sixties who received an inactivated influenza vaccine. The chain has TRBV20-1 and TRBJ2-2; D is perhaps TRBD2 (5 bases). The sequenced sample was PBMCs from blood, obtained more than 4 days after vaccination. The CDR3 DNA is TGCAGTGCTACCCTTCGGGGCACCGGGGAGCTGTTTTTT. Translated, it gives CSATLRGTGELFF.